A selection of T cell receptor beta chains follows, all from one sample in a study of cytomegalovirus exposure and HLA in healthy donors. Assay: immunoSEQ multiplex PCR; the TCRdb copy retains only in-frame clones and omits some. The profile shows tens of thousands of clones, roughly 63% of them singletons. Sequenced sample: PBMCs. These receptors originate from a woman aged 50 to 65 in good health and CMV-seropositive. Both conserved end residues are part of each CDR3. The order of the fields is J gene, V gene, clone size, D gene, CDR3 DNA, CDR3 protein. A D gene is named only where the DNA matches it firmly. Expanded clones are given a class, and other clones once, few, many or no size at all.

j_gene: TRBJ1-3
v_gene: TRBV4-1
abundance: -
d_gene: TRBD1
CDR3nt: TGCGCCAGCAGCCAAGATCCCGGACAGGGTTCAGGAAACACCATATATTTT
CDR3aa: CASSQDPGQGSGNTIYF

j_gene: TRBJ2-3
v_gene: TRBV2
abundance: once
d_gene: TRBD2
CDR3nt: TGTGCCACCGCTAGCGGGGGCTGGGTTGATACGCAGTATTTT
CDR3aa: CATASGGWVDTQYF

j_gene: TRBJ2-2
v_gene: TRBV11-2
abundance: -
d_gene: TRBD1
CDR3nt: TGTGCCAGCAGCTTAGGACAGGGGGACACCGGGGAGCTGTTTTTT
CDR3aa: CASSLGQGDTGELFF

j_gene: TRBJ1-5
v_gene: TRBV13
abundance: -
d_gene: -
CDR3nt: TGTGCCAGCAGCCCAGGGTTGAATCAGCCCCAGCATTTT
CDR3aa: CASSPGLNQPQHF

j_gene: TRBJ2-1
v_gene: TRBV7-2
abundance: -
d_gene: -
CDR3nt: TGTGCCAGCAGCTTAGATAACGGGGTCATCTCCTACAATGAGCAGTTCTTC
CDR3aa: CASSLDNGVISYNEQFF

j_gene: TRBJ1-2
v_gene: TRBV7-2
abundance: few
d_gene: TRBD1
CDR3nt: TGTGCCAGCAGGGGTCCGGGACAGGGTTTAAACTATGGCTACACCTTC
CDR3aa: CASRGPGQGLNYGYTF

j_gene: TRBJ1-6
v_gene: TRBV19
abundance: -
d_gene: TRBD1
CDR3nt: TGTGCCAGCTCCCCGGGAGCTACAGGGGGTAATTCACCCCTCCACTTT
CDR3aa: CASSPGATGGNSPLHF

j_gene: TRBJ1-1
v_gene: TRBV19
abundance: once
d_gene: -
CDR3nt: TGTGCCAGTAGTATTATGGCGGGAAAGAACACTGAAGCTTTCTTT
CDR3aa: CASSIMAGKNTEAFF

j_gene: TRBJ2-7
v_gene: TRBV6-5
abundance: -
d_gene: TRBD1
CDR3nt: TGTGCCAGCAGTTACTCGGACAGGGGTGAGCAGTACTTC
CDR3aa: CASSYSDRGEQYF

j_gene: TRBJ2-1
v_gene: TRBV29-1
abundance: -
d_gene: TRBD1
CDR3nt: TGCAGCGGACTGGGGGGAGCCGGACAGGGTAATGAGCAGTTCTTC
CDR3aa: CSGLGGAGQGNEQFF

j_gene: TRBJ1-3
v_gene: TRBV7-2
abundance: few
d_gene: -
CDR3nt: TGTGCCAGCAGCGCCGGACGGGAGAGCTCTGGAAACACCATATATTTT
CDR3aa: CASSAGRESSGNTIYF

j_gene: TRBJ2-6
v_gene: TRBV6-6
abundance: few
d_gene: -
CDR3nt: TGTGCCAGCAGGACAGCCTCTGGGGCCAACGTCCTGACTTTC
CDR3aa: CASRTASGANVLTF

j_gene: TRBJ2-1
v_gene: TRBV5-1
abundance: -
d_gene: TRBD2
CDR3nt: TGCGCCAGCAGCTTGGCGGCTAGCGGGGCCAATGAGCAGTTCTTC
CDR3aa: CASSLAASGANEQFF

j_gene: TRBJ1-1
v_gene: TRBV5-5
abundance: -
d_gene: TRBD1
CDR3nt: TGTGCCAGCAGCCACTCCGGGACAGCGAACACTGAAGCTTTCTTT
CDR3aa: CASSHSGTANTEAFF

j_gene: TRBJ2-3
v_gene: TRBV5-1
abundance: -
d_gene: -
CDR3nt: TGCGCCAGCAGCTTGTTGAGGGGCACAGATACGCAGTATTTT
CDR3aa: CASSLLRGTDTQYF

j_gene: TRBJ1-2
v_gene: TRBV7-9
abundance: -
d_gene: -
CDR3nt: TGTGCCAGCAGCTCCGACTATGGCTACACCTTC
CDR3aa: CASSSDYGYTF